This record looks at one TCR beta chain sequence and its context. Its antigen is as yet unknown. Primers used in a second PCR of roughly 6 to 12 cycles were a sample-barcoded 5' primer and a J-beta primer mix. Each cDNA molecule was tagged by a template-switch adaptor that had 12 random nucleotides. TCRdb re-called the 5' RACE reads with MiXCR, one entry per CDR3 protein. The table lists fewer than 900,000 distinct CDR3 sequences, about 52% of them singletons, with 25% to 35% in the top ten. This record comes from a study of blood T cells in healthy people across ages. Study-level findings and limits: When one million T cells were used, diversity estimates were thought to be underestimates.

The sequence derives from a woman aged 60-75 years in good health. Sample: blood.

CDR3 in amino acids: CASSIRDRGNSPLHF. CDR3 nucleotide sequence: TGCGCCAGCAGCATCCGGGACAGGGGAAATTCACCCCTCCACTTT. The chain couples TRBV5-1 to TRBJ1-6, with 10 bases aligning to TRBD1. The germline CDR1 and CDR2 sequences are SGHRS and YFSETQ. V lost 4 bases, J lost 7 bases, and 5 bases stayed unmatched. The CDR3 covers 15 residues.